Listed here are 21 T cell receptor beta chains from one sample, sequenced in a study of T cell responses to AZD1222 COVID-19 vaccine. Generated by immunoSEQ multiplex PCR, the TCRdb table keeps only in-frame clones and is missing some. The sample contains about 85,000 clones, roughly nine tenths of which appear only once. Sequenced here: peripheral blood, sampled on day 0 of AZD1222 vaccination. Receptors were obtained from an adult in good health.

V usage is TRBV19 and J usage is TRBJ1-5, with a tentative D call TRBD1 (5 bases). In germline, CDR1 is LNHDA, CDR2 SQIVND (reference sequence). CDR3 length equals 15 residues. The V end was cut by 3 bases, the J end by 1 base, with 10 bases between. CDR3 bases: TGTGCCAGTAGTATCGGCAGGGTGAGCAATCAGCCCCAGCATTTT. This codes for CASSIGRVSNQPQHF.

The V and J genes are TRBV5-5 and TRBJ1-6; the D is unclear. Germline V gene sequence: CDR1 SGHKS, CDR2 YYEKEE (reference sequence). CDR3 size: 16 residues. V was cut by 1 base and J by 0 bases, with 8 bases left in between. CDR3 nucleotide sequence: TGTGCCAGCAGCTTGCGGATGAGCTCCTATAATTCACCCCTCCACTTT. It encodes CASSLRMSSYNSPLHF.

The chain couples TRBV7-6 to TRBJ1-2, with D tentatively TRBD1 (5 bases). The CDR3 length is 13 residues. The V end was cut by 5 bases, the J end by 4 bases, with 11 bases between. Germline assignment: CDR1 SGHVS and CDR2 FNYEAQ. CDR3 loop: CASSATDSYGYTF. CDR3 nucleotides: TGTGCCAGCAGCGCGACAGACAGCTATGGCTACACCTTC.

The V and J genes are TRBV11-2 and TRBJ2-3; 8 bases match TRBD2. The length of the CDR3 is 16 residues. CDR1 is SGHAT, CDR2 FQNNGV, per germline. J was trimmed by 0 bases and V by 5 bases; bases with no gene match: 7. This CDR3 reads CASSPGGGPSTDTQYF. CDR3 nucleotide sequence: TGTGCCAGCAGCCCCGGGGGGGGGCCTAGCACAGATACGCAGTATTTT.

The CDR3 DNA reads TGTGCCAGCAGCTTCTCCCTCTCCTACGAGCAGTACTTC. As protein: CASSFSLSYEQYF. This chain joins TRBV11-1 and TRBJ2-7; no clear D. V dropped 3 bases and J dropped 0 bases, with 6 bases sitting between them. Germline V gene data show CDR1 as SGHAT and CDR2 as FQDESV (reference sequence). CDR3 length: 13 residues.

Written as DNA, the CDR3 is TGTGCCAGTAGTATGAAGTCGAAGAACACTGAAGCTTTCTTT. Translation gives CASSMKSKNTEAFF. The chain is built from TRBV19 and TRBJ1-1; D is uncertain. Germline loops: CDR1 LNHDA, CDR2 SQIVND (reference sequence). V was pared by 3 bases and J by 1 base, with 9 bases between. The CDR3 runs to 14 residues.

The chain uses TRBV6-5 and TRBJ1-6, with D possibly being TRBD1 (6 bases). Per germline, CDR1 MNHEY and CDR2 SVGAGI. CDR3 length equals 16 residues. Trimming removed 4 bases from V and 8 bases from J, with 18 bases in between. As DNA, the CDR3 is TGTGCCAGCAGTTTAACAGGGTACCCAGGTGATTCACCCCTCCACTTT. This encodes CASSLTGYPGDSPLHF.

This clone appeared once. The rearrangement joins TRBV19 to TRBJ1-5, with 7 nucleotides matching TRBD1. V was clipped by 4 bases and J by 3 bases; unmatched bases: 3. The CDR3 extends over 14 amino acids. The germline gives CDR1 LNHDA, CDR2 SQIVND (reference sequence). The CDR3 sequence is CASSNTGANQPQHF. The DNA for the CDR3 is TGTGCCAGTAGTAATACAGGGGCCAATCAGCCCCAGCATTTT.

The CDR3 here is CSVPIRTEGNEKLFF. The DNA for the CDR3 is TGCAGCGTGCCGATTAGGACCGAGGGGAATGAAAAACTGTTTTTT. This chain joins TRBV29-1 and TRBJ1-4; D is perhaps TRBD1 (5 bases). Germline-derived CDR1 and CDR2 are SQVTM and ANQGSEA. CDR3 length: 15 amino acids. The germline V and J ends were trimmed by 6 bases and 5 bases, with 19 bases remaining between them.

The V gene is TRBV7-2, the J gene TRBJ1-1; D unresolved. CDR3 length: 16 amino acids. Germline V gene data show CDR1 as SGHTA and CDR2 as FQGNSA. The V end was cut by 5 bases, the J end by 1 base, with 17 bases between. The CDR3 is CASSPTGLFSNTEAFF. The DNA for the CDR3 is TGTGCCAGCAGCCCGACGGGCCTTTTTTCGAACACTGAAGCTTTCTTT. The variable domain in full, with the rest retrieved from reference TRBV7-2 and TRBJ1-1, is GAGVSQSPSNKVTEKGKDVELRCDPISGHTALYWYRQSLGQGLEFLIYFQGNSAPDKSGLPSDRFSAERTGGSVSTLTIQRTQQEDSAVYLCASSPTGLFSNTEAFFGQGTRLTVV.

This chain links TRBV25-1 with TRBJ1-2, with 11 bases fitting TRBD1. Losses at the gene ends were 8 bases for V and 2 bases for J; bases not matched to a gene: 4. This CDR3 is 14 amino acids long. CDR1 and CDR2 from the germline V gene are MGHDK and SYGVNS. The CDR3 nucleotides are TGTGCCAGCTCACGGACAGGGGGCAACTATGGCTACACCTTC. Its translation: CASSRTGGNYGYTF.

The chain couples TRBV2 to TRBJ2-5; D might be TRBD2 (6 bases). CDR3 size: 13 residues. Trimming cost V 8 bases and J 2 bases, with 12 bases left between them. The V gene's germline CDR1 is SNHLY and CDR2 FYNNEI. The CDR3, as DNA: TGTGCCAGCGTCGGGGGAGCACAAGAGACCCAGTACTTC. Its protein is CASVGGAQETQYF.

DNA for the CDR3: TGTGCCTGGAGTGCGGGAGCCTATGGCTACACCTTC. Translated, it gives CAWSAGAYGYTF. The V and J genes are TRBV30 and TRBJ1-2, with D hard to call. Germline loops: CDR1 GTSNPN, CDR2 SVGIG (reference sequence). CDR3 length: 12 residues. Trimming stripped 1 base from V and 4 bases from J, with 7 bases between.

The sample holds one count of this clone. The chain links TRBV27 to TRBJ1-4; possible D gene TRBD1, 6 bases. The CDR3 runs to 15 residues. V was cut by 6 bases and J by 3 bases, with 14 bases left in between. Germline loops: CDR1 MNHEY, CDR2 SMNVEV (reference sequence). CDR3 DNA sequence: TGTGCCAGCAGGTCGAGGGGGTCAGCTAATGAAAAACTGTTTTTT. This encodes CASRSRGSANEKLFF.

V and J are TRBV9 and TRBJ1-1; D is undetermined. The CDR3 is made up of 14 amino acids. Germline V CDR1 and CDR2: SGDLS, YYNGEE. V dropped 4 bases and J dropped 0 bases, with 10 bases sitting between them. The CDR3 spells CASSPGPMNTEAFF. CDR3 in DNA: TGTGCCAGCAGCCCGGGCCCAATGAACACTGAAGCTTTCTTT. The whole variable domain, filled in from reference TRBV9 and TRBJ1-1, reads DSGVTQTPKHLITATGQRVTLRCSPRSGDLSVYWYQQSLDQGLQFLIQYYNGEERAKGNILERFSAQQFPDLHSELNLSSLELGDSALYFCASSPGPMNTEAFFGQGTRLTVV.

This sequence joins TRBV28 and TRBJ2-3, with TRBD2 as a possible D gene (5 bases). The CDR3 extends over 15 amino acids. The germline CDR1 and CDR2 sequences are MDHEN and SYDVKM. The germline V and J ends were trimmed by 5 bases and 4 bases, with 16 bases remaining between them. CDR3 residues: CASSTPGNTADTQYF. As DNA, the CDR3 is TGTGCCAGCAGTACTCCCGGGAACACGGCAGATACGCAGTATTTT.

The rearrangement uses TRBV18 and TRBJ2-2, with D perhaps matching TRBD1 (6 bases). Germline V lookup: CDR1 KGHSH, CDR2 LQKENI. Deletions cut 3 bases from V and 6 bases from J, with 8 bases between. The CDR3 totals 13 residues. CDR3 sequence: CASSPRQAGELFF. The CDR3 DNA follows: TGTGCCAGCTCACCCAGACAGGCCGGGGAGCTGTTTTTT.

This clone was counted a single time. The chain employs TRBV28 and TRBJ1-5, with D maybe TRBD1 (5 bases). The germline V gene encodes CDR1 MDHEN and CDR2 SYDVKM. Between the trimmed V and J ends, which lost 6 bases and 0 bases, there was a span of 12 bases. CDR3 length equals 15 residues. The CDR3 DNA reads TGTGCCAGCAGGTATACAGGCTATAGCAATCAGCCCCAGCATTTT. Translated, it gives CASRYTGYSNQPQHF.

The J gene is TRBJ1-1, the V gene TRBV7-9; 9 nucleotides agree with TRBD1. The CDR3 is made up of 14 amino acids. Germline V CDR1 and CDR2: SEHNR, FQNEAQ (reference sequence). V trimming: 5 bases; J trimming: 1 base; junction bases outside the gene matches: 2. The CDR3 region is CASSTTGGNTEAFF. The CDR3 DNA follows: TGTGCCAGCAGCACGACAGGGGGGAACACTGAAGCTTTCTTT.

This sequence joins TRBV6-1 and TRBJ1-5; 10 bases are shared with TRBD1. The CDR3 totals 16 residues. The trim removed 2 bases at V and 4 bases at J, leaving 5 bases unmatched. Germline CDR1 reads MNHNS; CDR2 reads SASEGT. The CDR3 loop reads CASSEPGQGENQPQHF. The CDR3 coding sequence is TGTGCCAGCAGTGAACCCGGACAGGGGGAGAATCAGCCCCAGCATTTT.

The chain couples TRBV3-1 (or the pseudogene TRBV3-2) to TRBJ2-2; D remains ambiguous. The CDR3 runs 13 residues. Trimming took off 1 base at V and 6 bases at J, with 6 bases between the two ends. Germline V lookup: CDR1 LGHDT, CDR2 YNNKEL (reference sequence). CDR3 sequence (DNA): TGTGCCAGCAGCCAAGTGGCGGCCGGGGAGCTGTTTTTT. Protein product: CASSQVAAGELFF.